These 10 T cell receptor beta chains were all obtained from the same sample, sequenced in a study of cytomegalovirus exposure and HLA in healthy donors. 13 Jbeta primers and 60 Vbeta primers were used for the PCR. The data were produced by immunoSEQ multiplex PCR, yet TCRdb's version contains in-frame clones alone and is incomplete. The sample includes around 36,000 clones, just over 85% of them seen just once. The sample consisted of PBMCs. Receptor source: a woman aged 35 to 49 in good health and CMV-seropositive.

Comment on this clone: Other DNA sequences of this sample code for an identical CDR3. The chain employs TRBV7-2 and TRBJ2-5; D gene unclear. V shed 3 bases and J shed 1 base, with 6 bases lying between them. The CDR3 consists of 13 residues. CDR1 SGHTA and CDR2 FQGNSA come from the germline V gene. The CDR3 coding sequence is TGTGCCAGCAGCTTCTACAGCCAAGAGACCCAGTACTTC. As protein: CASSFYSQETQYF. Using reference TRBV7-2 and TRBJ2-5 for the parts outside the CDR3, the full variable domain is GAGVSQSPSNKVTEKGKDVELRCDPISGHTALYWYRQSLGQGLEFLIYFQGNSAPDKSGLPSDRFSAERTGGSVSTLTIQRTQQEDSAVYLCASSFYSQETQYFGPGTRLLVL.

The J gene is TRBJ2-3, the V gene TRBV30, with unresolved D. Germline V gene sequence: CDR1 GTSNPN, CDR2 SVGIG (reference sequence). The CDR3 covers 12 residues. The V gene lost 7 bases and the J gene lost 2 bases, with 10 bases spanning the gap. This CDR3 reads CALSVITDTQYF. As DNA, the CDR3 is TGTGCCTTAAGCGTAATCACAGATACGCAGTATTTT.

This clone was observed a single time. The rearrangement links TRBV20-1 to TRBJ2-7, with D uncertain. The CDR3 extends over 11 amino acids. Per germline, CDR1 DFQATT and CDR2 SNEGSKA (reference sequence). Between the trimmed V and J ends, which lost 0 bases and 3 bases, there was a span of 3 bases. CDR3 residues: CSARDSYEQYF. The CDR3 DNA sequence: TGCAGTGCTAGAGACAGCTACGAGCAGTACTTC.

V is TRBV9 and J is TRBJ2-7, with TRBD1 as a possible D gene (6 bases). Germline assignment: CDR1 SGDLS and CDR2 YYNGEE. V was trimmed by 0 bases and J by 2 bases, leaving 15 bases between them. The CDR3 consists of 16 residues. The CDR3 protein is CASSVAPDRRAYEQYF. The CDR3 region has the DNA TGTGCCAGCAGCGTAGCACCCGACAGGAGAGCCTACGAGCAGTACTTC.

The chain links TRBV19 to TRBJ1-4; D is unresolved. Germline CDR1 and CDR2: LNHDA and SQIVND (reference sequence). This CDR3 is built from 16 residues. Trimming left V 5 bases short and J 8 bases short, with 21 bases between. Here the CDR3 reads CASSRGGGAGPEKLFF. The CDR3 coding sequence is TGTGCCAGTAGTCGAGGCGGAGGTGCCGGCCCCGAAAAACTGTTTTTT.

The chain combines TRBV7-2 with TRBJ2-2; TRBD1 is a possible D gene (5 bases). Germline CDR1 reads SGHTA; CDR2 reads FQGNSA. CDR3 length: 13 amino acids. The DNA for the CDR3 is TGTGGGGCAGGGTTAACGAACACCGGGGAGCTGTTTTTT. This encodes CGAGLTNTGELFF. The whole variable domain, remainder taken from reference TRBV7-2 and TRBJ2-2, is GAGVSQSPSNKVTEKGKDVELRCDPISGHTALYWYRQSLGQGLEFLIYFQGNSAPDKSGLPSDRFSAERTGGSVSTLTIQRTQQEDSAVYLCGAGLTNTGELFFGEGSRLTVL.

The V gene is TRBV19, the J gene TRBJ2-3, with 8 bases aligning to TRBD1. The CDR3 extends over 18 amino acids. Germline CDR1 reads LNHDA; CDR2 reads SQIVND (reference sequence). V shed 6 bases and J 2 bases; nucleotides not matched to a gene: 16. This CDR3 reads CASSDQAGTGGSTDTQYF. CDR3 nucleotides: TGTGCCAGTAGCGACCAGGCTGGGACAGGAGGATCCACAGATACGCAGTATTTT. Complete variable domain (other parts from reference TRBV19 and TRBJ2-3): DGGITQSPKYLFRKEGQNVTLSCEQNLNHDAMYWYRQDPGQGLRLIYYSQIVNDFQKGDIAEGYSVSREKKESFPLTVTSAQKNPTAFYLCASSDQAGTGGSTDTQYFGPGTRLTVL.

The CDR3 nucleotides read TGCAGCGTAAGCCGGACTAGCGGGGGGAATGAGCAGTTCTTC. It translates to CSVSRTSGGNEQFF. This chain joins TRBV29-1 and TRBJ2-1; 14 positions match TRBD2. CDR3 length equals 14 residues. Germline values: CDR1 SQVTM, CDR2 ANQGSEA. V gave up 6 bases and J gave up 7 bases; unmatched junction bases: 5.

CDR3 in amino acids: CASSPAGVTTGELFF. The CDR3 DNA sequence: TGTGCCAGCAGCCCAGCGGGGGTAACCACCGGGGAGCTGTTTTTT. The chain carries TRBV7-8 and TRBJ2-2; 8 nucleotides match TRBD2. CDR3 size: 15 residues. Germline loops: CDR1 SGHVS, CDR2 FQNEAQ. With 5 bases clipped from V and 4 bases from J, the junction kept 6 bases outside the gene matches. Full variable domain (missing parts from reference TRBV7-8 and TRBJ2-2): GAGVSQSPRYKVAKRGQDVALRCDPISGHVSLFWYQQALGQGPEFLTYFQNEAQLDKSGLPSDRFFAERPEGSVSTLKIQRTQQEDSAVYLCASSPAGVTTGELFFGEGSRLTVL.

This clone was detected once. A read error may produce the germline difference seen at one junction end. The CDR3 here is CAGSDLAGLNNEQFF. The DNA for the CDR3 is TGTGCCGGCAGTGACCTAGCGGGGCTGAACAATGAGCAGTTCTTC. The V gene is TRBV6-1, the J gene TRBJ2-1; 9 bases agree with TRBD2. The V gene's germline CDR1 is MNHNS and CDR2 SASEGT. This CDR3 region has 15 residues.